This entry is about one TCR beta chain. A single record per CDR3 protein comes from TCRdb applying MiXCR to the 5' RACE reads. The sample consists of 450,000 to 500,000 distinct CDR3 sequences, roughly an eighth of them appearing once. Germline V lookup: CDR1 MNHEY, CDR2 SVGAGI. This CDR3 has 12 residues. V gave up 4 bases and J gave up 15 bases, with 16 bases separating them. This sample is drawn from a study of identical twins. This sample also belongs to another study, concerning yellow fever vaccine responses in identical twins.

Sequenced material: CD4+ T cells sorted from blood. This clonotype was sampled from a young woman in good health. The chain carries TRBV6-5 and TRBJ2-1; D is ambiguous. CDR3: CASSFPGLKRFF. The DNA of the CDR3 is TGTGCCAGCAGTTTTCCGGGCCTGAAGCGGTTCTTC.